These T cell receptor beta chains were read from a single sample in a study of blood T cell repertoires in COVID-19. Measured with immunoSEQ multiplex PCR; TCRdb has only the in-frame clones, and not every one. The sample lists about 310,000 clones; more than 75% were seen once. Input material: peripheral blood. The receptors originated from a woman aged 45-60 years who had recovered from COVID-19. The CDR3 runs from the conserved cysteine through the conserved F or W. The order of the fields is CDR3 protein, CDR3 DNA, clone size, J gene, V gene, CDR3 length, D gene. D genes are given only for firm matches. Only part of the rows carry a size: once, few, many, or a class if the clone is expanded.

CASSPGQVQNTEAFF | TGTGCCAGCTCACCCGGACAGGTTCAGAACACTGAAGCTTTCTTT | NA | TRBJ1-1 | TRBV18 | 15 | TRBD1
CASSRDPGENTEAFF | TGTGCCAGCAGTCGAGATCCCGGTGAGAACACTGAAGCTTTCTTT | NA | TRBJ1-1 | TRBV6-5 | 15 | NA
CASSLGDTFFTDTQYF | TGTGCCAGCAGCCTGGGGGACACCTTTTTCACAGATACGCAGTATTTT | NA | TRBJ2-3 | TRBV7-9 | 16 | NA
CASSQLADHLRKETQYF | TGCGCCAGCAGCCAACTAGCGGATCACTTGAGAAAAGAGACCCAGTACTTC | NA | TRBJ2-5 | TRBV4-1 | 17 | TRBD2
CASSFTSRTEAFF | TGTGCCAGCAGTTTTACGAGCCGGACTGAAGCTTTCTTT | NA | TRBJ1-1 | TRBV28 | 13 | NA
CASSYGGIYEQYF | TGTGCCAGCAGTTACGGGGGGATTTACGAGCAGTACTTC | NA | TRBJ2-7 | TRBV6-2/TRBV6-3 | 13 | NA
CASSLTVSGANVLTF | TGCGCCAGCAGCTTGACGGTCTCTGGGGCCAACGTCCTGACTTTC | few | TRBJ2-6 | TRBV5-1 | 15 | NA
CASSGGEGQPQHF | TGTGCCAGCAGTGGGGGGGAGGGGCAGCCCCAGCATTTT | NA | TRBJ1-5 | TRBV25-1 | 13 | NA
CASRRTGTATYEQYF | TGTGCCAGCAGGCGTACCGGGACAGCTACCTACGAGCAGTACTTC | NA | TRBJ2-7 | TRBV6-5 | 15 | TRBD1
CASSLGSGNQPQHF | TGTGCCAGCAGCTTGGGGTCAGGGAATCAGCCCCAGCATTTT | once | TRBJ1-5 | TRBV5-6 | 14 | NA
CASSLRQGAGGYTF | TGTGCCAGCAGCTTAAGACAGGGGGCTGGGGGCTACACCTTC | NA | TRBJ1-2 | TRBV5-4 | 14 | TRBD1
CASSLDRSNQPQHF | TGTGCCAGCAGCCTAGACCGGAGCAATCAGCCCCAGCATTTT | few | TRBJ1-5 | TRBV5-4 | 14 | NA
CAADRSLGTNEKLFF | TGTGCCGCGGACAGGTCGCTTGGAACTAATGAAAAACTGTTTTTT | NA | TRBJ1-4 | TRBV30 | 15 | TRBD1
CASSFRTTGGPGNTIYF | TGTGCCAGCAGCTTTAGAACGACGGGGGGCCCAGGAAACACCATATATTTT | NA | TRBJ1-3 | TRBV7-9 | 17 | NA
CASTTGTSGSYEQYF | TGTGCCAGCACCACTGGGACTAGCGGGAGTTATGAGCAGTACTTC | NA | TRBJ2-7 | TRBV5-4 | 15 | TRBD2
CASSFSTGGVNEKLFF | TGTGCCAGCAGTTTCTCTACAGGGGGAGTTAATGAAAAACTGTTTTTT | NA | TRBJ1-4 | TRBV28 | 16 | TRBD1
CASRAGTSTHNEQFF | TGTGCCAGCAGGGCGGGGACTAGCACCCACAATGAGCAGTTCTTC | NA | TRBJ2-1 | TRBV3-1/TRBV3-2 | 15 | TRBD2
CASSFGQGDEDEQYF | TGTGCCAGCAGCTTCGGTCAAGGGGATGAGGACGAGCAGTACTTC | NA | TRBJ2-7 | TRBV7-9 | 15 | NA
CASSIGVSQPQHF | TGTGCCAGTAGTATAGGCGTAAGTCAGCCCCAGCATTTT | once | TRBJ1-5 | TRBV19 | 13 | NA
CASSLAGQGKGTQYF | TGTGCCAGCAGCTTGGCGGGACAGGGGAAGGGGACGCAGTATTTT | NA | TRBJ2-3 | TRBV7-9 | 15 | TRBD1
CASSYPWGSEQYF | TGTGCCAGCAGTTACCCGTGGGGCTCCGAGCAGTACTTC | NA | TRBJ2-7 | TRBV6-2/TRBV6-3 | 13 | NA
CASRTGVTGYTF | TGTGCCAGCAGGACAGGGGTTACTGGCTACACCTTC | NA | TRBJ1-2 | TRBV9 | 12 | TRBD1
CASSLAGLRTPLHF | TGTGCCAGCAGTTTAGCTGGTCTGAGGACACCCCTCCACTTT | once | TRBJ1-6 | TRBV6-2/TRBV6-3 | 14 | NA
CAISETGGSNTEAFF | TGTGCCATCAGTGAGACAGGGGGCAGCAACACTGAAGCTTTCTTT | NA | TRBJ1-1 | TRBV10-3 | 15 | TRBD1
CSAGHSYEQYF | TGCAGCGCGGGACACTCCTACGAGCAGTACTTC | once | TRBJ2-7 | TRBV29-1 | 11 | NA
CASSIVPGGNGYTF | TGTGCCAGTAGTATAGTCCCAGGGGGGAATGGCTACACCTTC | NA | TRBJ1-2 | TRBV19 | 14 | TRBD1
CSAPTGWNQETQYF | TGCAGCGCTCCGACAGGGTGGAACCAAGAGACCCAGTACTTC | NA | TRBJ2-5 | TRBV29-1 | 14 | TRBD1
CASSSDRPGNTIYF | TGCGCCAGCAGCTCAGACAGACCCGGAAACACCATATATTTT | NA | TRBJ1-3 | TRBV4-1 | 14 | NA
CSVEDWQGETQYF | TGCAGCGTTGAAGATTGGCAGGGGGAGACCCAGTACTTC | NA | TRBJ2-5 | TRBV29-1 | 13 | NA
CASIPKGGASNYGYTF | TGTGCCAGCATCCCTAAGGGGGGGGCTTCGAACTATGGCTACACCTTC | NA | TRBJ1-2 | TRBV7-8 | 16 | NA
CASSRGTGYEQYF | TGCGCCAGCAGCCGAGGCACGGGTTACGAGCAGTACTTC | NA | TRBJ2-7 | TRBV4-3 | 13 | NA
CASSFTVGPGGIGEQYF | TGTGCCAGCAGCTTTACCGTGGGGCCAGGAGGGATTGGGGAGCAGTACTTC | few | TRBJ2-7 | TRBV7-9 | 17 | NA
CASSRQLQETQYF | TGTGCCAGCAGCCGACAGCTCCAAGAGACCCAGTACTTC | NA | TRBJ2-5 | TRBV4-2 | 13 | NA
CATSRGQGTGITIYF | TGTGCCACCAGCAGGGGACAGGGAACGGGAATCACCATATATTTT | NA | TRBJ1-3 | TRBV15 | 15 | TRBD1
CASRTELSNSPLHF | TGTGCCAGCCGTACGGAGTTATCTAATTCACCCCTCCACTTT | few | TRBJ1-6 | TRBV5-4 | 14 | NA
CASSAGTSGKQFF | TGTGCCAGCAGTGCCGGGACTAGCGGGAAGCAGTTCTTC | NA | TRBJ2-1 | TRBV6-2/TRBV6-3 | 13 | TRBD2
CASRAPGQGAGGELFF | TGTGCCAGCAGAGCACCGGGACAGGGGGCTGGCGGGGAGCTGTTTTTT | NA | TRBJ2-2 | TRBV5-4 | 16 | TRBD1
CSARDQSGYTF | TGCAGTGCTAGAGATCAATCTGGCTACACCTTC | NA | TRBJ1-2 | TRBV20-1 | 11 | NA
CASSRDSPGGYTF | TGCGCCAGCAGCAGGGACAGCCCGGGGGGCTACACCTTC | few | TRBJ1-2 | TRBV5-1 | 13 | TRBD1
CASSRTRDNRGKLFF | TGTGCCAGCAGTCGAACCCGGGACAACCGTGGAAAACTGTTTTTT | NA | TRBJ1-4 | TRBV28 | 15 | NA
CASSPGGLGETQYF | TGTGCCAGCAGCCCAGGGGGCCTGGGCGAGACCCAGTACTTC | NA | TRBJ2-5 | TRBV7-9 | 14 | TRBD1
CASSQDLGRGFYGYTF | TGCGCCAGCAGCCAAGATTTGGGCAGGGGCTTTTATGGCTACACCTTC | NA | TRBJ1-2 | TRBV4-1 | 16 | NA
CASSPTGVQETQYF | TGTGCCAGCTCACCGACAGGGGTCCAGGAGACCCAGTACTTC | NA | TRBJ2-5 | TRBV18 | 14 | TRBD1
CASSPRTSGGFTGELFF | TGTGCCAGCAGCCCCCGGACTAGCGGGGGGTTCACCGGGGAGCTGTTTTTT | NA | TRBJ2-2 | TRBV7-6 | 17 | TRBD2
CASSLGLAGVGELFF | TGTGCCAGCAGCTTGGGACTAGCGGGAGTCGGGGAGCTGTTTTTT | once | TRBJ2-2 | TRBV11-1 | 15 | TRBD2
CASSPRGAHGYTF | TGTGCCAGCAGCCCCCGGGGGGCGCATGGCTACACCTTC | NA | TRBJ1-2 | TRBV6-5 | 13 | NA
CASSVTRQSDTQYF | TGTGCCAGCAGCGTCACTAGGCAGTCAGATACGCAGTATTTT | NA | TRBJ2-3 | TRBV9 | 14 | NA